The 11 T cell receptor beta chains reported below all come from one sample, sequenced in a study of T cell responses to AZD1222 COVID-19 vaccine (dated by TCRdb to about 2021). Receptor libraries were prepared by the immunoSEQ multiplex PCR assay. TCRdb holds this immuneACCESS table with in-frame rearrangements only. Some clones are missing; in checked studies, unresolved V genes explain under half, and the rest has no known cause. The sample has about 140,000 clones on record, roughly 90% of them singletons. Of the sample, about 2.7% is held by the ten largest clones. The sample's time point label, in plain terms: baseline before first vaccination. This specimen consisted of peripheral blood, obtained on day 0 of AZD1222 vaccination. These TCRs come from an adult in good health.

The chain links TRBV12-3 or TRBV12-4 to TRBJ2-3; D may correspond to TRBD1 or TRBD2 (5 bases each). The CDR3 covers 12 residues. Trimming stripped 6 bases from V and 10 bases from J, with 14 bases between. The CDR3: CASSSGPWAQYF. The DNA of the CDR3 is TGTGCCAGCAGCTCGGGACCTTGGGCGCAGTATTTT.

The chain couples TRBV2 to TRBJ1-4; 8 bases line up with TRBD1. V shed 1 base and J 2 bases; nucleotides not matched to a gene: 3. CDR1 and CDR2 from the germline V gene are SNHLY and FYNNEI. The CDR3 covers 16 residues. The DNA of the CDR3 is TGTGCCAGCAGTGAAGGGACAGGGCCTACTAATGAAAAACTGTTTTTT. Translating it yields CASSEGTGPTNEKLFF.

V gene TRBV7-2 combines with J gene TRBJ2-7, with no clear D. Trimming stripped 6 bases from V and 4 bases from J, with 7 bases between. The germline V gene encodes CDR1 SGHTA and CDR2 FQGNSA. The CDR3 length is 11 residues. The CDR3 nucleotides are TGTGCCAGCAGGCTTAGTTACGAGCAGTACTTC. Its translation is CASRLSYEQYF.

Comment on this clone: Other DNA sequences in the sample encode the same CDR3. The rearrangement uses TRBV5-1 and TRBJ2-3; D is unresolved. Looked up from germline, CDR1 is SGHRS and CDR2 is YFSETQ. This CDR3 region has 12 residues. V was cut by 0 bases and J by 4 bases, with 3 bases left in between. CDR3 nucleotides: TGCGCCAGCAGCTTGGAATCAGATACGCAGTATTTT. Its protein product is CASSLESDTQYF.

The chain couples TRBV7-2 to TRBJ2-7; 15 bases are a match to TRBD2. V shed 3 bases, J shed 0 bases, and the junction held 6 bases outside the gene matches. This CDR3 spans 18 amino acids. Germline CDR1 is SGHTA and CDR2 is FQGNSA. CDR3 bases: TGTGCCAGCAGCTTCGGACTAGCGGGAGGGACGAGCTCCTACGAGCAGTACTTC. Protein: CASSFGLAGGTSSYEQYF.

J is TRBJ1-3 and V is TRBV7-8, with 7 bases that match TRBD1. V gave up 6 bases and J gave up 0 bases; unmatched junction bases: 11. Germline V gives CDR1 SGHVS, CDR2 FQNEAQ. This CDR3 region has 17 residues. CDR3 in DNA: TGTGCCAGCAGGCTAGGGTATCCAGGGGGCTCTGGAAACACCATATATTTT. Translated, it gives CASRLGYPGGSGNTIYF.

The chain combines TRBV7-6 with TRBJ2-3; a possible D gene is TRBD1 (6 bases). CDR3 length: 15 residues. Germline V gene lookup returns CDR1 SGHVS and CDR2 FNYEAQ. The germline V and J ends were trimmed by 2 bases and 2 bases, with 11 bases remaining between them. The DNA of the CDR3 is TGTGCCAGCAGCTTACAGCAGGGGCCCACAGATACGCAGTATTTT. Protein sequence: CASSLQQGPTDTQYF. Together with reference TRBV7-6 and TRBJ2-3, the CDR3 gives the full variable domain: GAGVSQSPRYKVTKRGQDVALRCDPISGHVSLYWYRQALGQGPEFLTYFNYEAQQDKSGLPNDRFSAERPEGSISTLTIQRTEQRDSAMYRCASSLQQGPTDTQYFGPGTRLTVL.

The chain is built from TRBV3-1 (or the pseudogene TRBV3-2) and TRBJ1-2, with 7 positions matching TRBD1. Germline V gene sequence: CDR1 LGHDT, CDR2 YNNKEL (reference sequence). The length of the CDR3 is 14 residues. J lost 5 bases, V lost 3 bases, and 6 bases had no gene match. As DNA, the CDR3 is TGTGCCAGCAGCCATTCCGACAGGGCGTATGGCTACACCTTC. Its protein product is CASSHSDRAYGYTF.

The genes are TRBV5-5 and TRBJ1-5, with D maybe TRBD1 (6 bases). Germline V gene data show CDR1 as SGHKS and CDR2 as YYEKEE (reference sequence). There are 16 residues in the CDR3. V lost 4 bases and J 4 bases, leaving 18 bases between the germline ends. In DNA form, the CDR3 reads TGTGCCAGCAGCCGAAGGGGGGGTTCGGAAAATCAGCCCCAGCATTTT. This translates into CASSRRGGSENQPQHF.

This chain joins TRBV7-2 and TRBJ2-3, with D tentatively TRBD1 or TRBD2 (7 bases each). From germline, CDR1 is SGHTA and CDR2 FQGNSA. Trimming took off 5 bases at V and 1 base at J, with 16 bases between the two ends. The CDR3 totals 16 residues. The CDR3 DNA reads as TGTGCCAGCAGCCCCCAGCAGGGGGGGGGCACAGATACGCAGTATTTT. Residues: CASSPQQGGGTDTQYF.

This clone appeared a single time. CDR3 in DNA: TGTGCCACCAGTGTCGGGACTAGCGGGGCTTACAATGAGCAGTTCTTC. This encodes CATSVGTSGAYNEQFF. The V and J genes are TRBV24-1 and TRBJ2-1; 13 bases agree with TRBD2. Germline trimming cut 5 bases from V and 4 bases from J; bases unmatched to any gene: 4. The CDR3 covers 16 residues. Per the germline V gene, CDR1 is KGHDR and CDR2 is SFDVKD.